This TCR beta chain was retrieved from a study of beta chain features in type 1 diabetes. Study-wide findings and caveats: A moderate, significant TCRB CDR3 shortening appeared in type 1 diabetes across four CD4+ subsets.

TCRB transcripts that were expressed got sequenced, as all of the isolated RNA had been reverse transcribed. The protocol was immunoSEQ multiplex PCR, while the TCRdb copy is restricted to in-frame clones and leaves out a portion. This sample has under 300,000 clones; about 24% occur once, and the top ten carry 0.012%. On this clone itself: Its antigen remains unknown.

This CDR3 has 16 residues. V was pared by 0 bases and J by 5 bases, with 17 bases between. CDR1 is SGHAT and CDR2 is FQNNGV in the germline V gene. The J gene is TRBJ2-7, the V gene TRBV11-2, with D possibly TRBD2 on 6 matching bases. The TCR was taken from a woman in her twenties or thirties with type 1 diabetes. Sample: naive CD4+ T cells from blood. CDR3 sequence: CASSLDLPATRHEQYF. CDR3 sequence (DNA): TGTGCCAGCAGCTTAGATCTCCCCGCGACTAGACACGAGCAGTACTTC.